This T cell receptor (beta chain) stems from a study of cytomegalovirus exposure and HLA in healthy donors. PCR amplification relied on 60 Vbeta primers (plus 13 Jbeta primers). TCRdb's table, derived via immunoSEQ multiplex PCR, lists solely in-frame clones and lacks some. The table lists about 130,000 clones, more than 75% of them singletons. This clonotype originated in a middle-aged man in good health and CMV-seronegative. Input material: PBMCs.

CDR3 DNA: TGTGCCAGTAGTATAGGCCTCAGGAACACTGAAGCTTTCTTT. Protein sequence: CASSIGLRNTEAFF. This chain uses TRBV19 with TRBJ1-1; no definite D call. Germline V gene data show CDR1 as LNHDA and CDR2 as SQIVND (reference sequence). The CDR3 length is 14 residues. The ends were cut back, 1 base at V and 1 base at J, with 7 bases in the middle.